This TCR beta chain was sequenced in a study of neoadjuvant anti-PD-1 for oral cavity cancer. Study context: Patients without progression got a fourth dose around day 43. Study-level results: Each response group had just a few patients in TCR analyses. PBMC Gini-index clonality exceeded responders' in non-responders post-nivolumab.

Most PBMC samples had approximately 500 ng input DNA in six replicates. The protocol was immunoSEQ multiplex PCR, while the TCRdb copy is restricted to in-frame clones and leaves out a portion. The sample shows some 33,000 clones, around nine tenths of them seen only once. Note on this clone: Its target is not known.

This TCR was sampled from a person between 40 and 85 years old with oral cavity squamous cell carcinoma. The sample consisted of PBMCs, taken before nivolumab (anti-PD-1) treatment.

The CDR3 nucleotides read TGCGCCAGCAGTGAGTCGACTAGCGGCACAGATACGCAGTATTTT. It specifies CASSESTSGTDTQYF. The rearrangement links TRBV10-1 to TRBJ2-3; 8 nucleotides line up with TRBD2. V was pared by 0 bases and J by 1 base, with 0 bases of the junction left unmatched. From germline, CDR1 is WNHNN and CDR2 SYGVQD (reference sequence). This CDR3 is 15 amino acids long.